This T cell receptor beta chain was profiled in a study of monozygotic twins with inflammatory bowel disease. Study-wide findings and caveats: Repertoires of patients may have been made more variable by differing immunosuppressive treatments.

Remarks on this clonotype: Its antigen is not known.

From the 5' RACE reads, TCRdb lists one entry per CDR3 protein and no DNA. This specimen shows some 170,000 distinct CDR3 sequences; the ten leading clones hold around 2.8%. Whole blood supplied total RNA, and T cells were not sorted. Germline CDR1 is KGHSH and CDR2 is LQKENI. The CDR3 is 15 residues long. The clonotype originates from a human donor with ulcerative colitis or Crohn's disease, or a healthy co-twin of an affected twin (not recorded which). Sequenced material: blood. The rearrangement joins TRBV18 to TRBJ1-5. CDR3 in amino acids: CASSLQGWGNQPQHF.